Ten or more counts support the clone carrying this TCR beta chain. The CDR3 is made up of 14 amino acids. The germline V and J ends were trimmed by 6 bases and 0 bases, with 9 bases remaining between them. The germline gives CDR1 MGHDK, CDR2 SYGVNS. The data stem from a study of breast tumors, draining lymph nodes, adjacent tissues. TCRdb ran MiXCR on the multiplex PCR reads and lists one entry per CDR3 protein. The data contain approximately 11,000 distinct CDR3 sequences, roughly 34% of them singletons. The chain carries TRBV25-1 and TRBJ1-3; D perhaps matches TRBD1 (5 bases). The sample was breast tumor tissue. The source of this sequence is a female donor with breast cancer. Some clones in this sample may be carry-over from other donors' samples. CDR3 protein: CASSNRLSGNTIYF. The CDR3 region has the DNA TGTGCCAGCAGCAACAGGCTCTCTGGAAACACCATATATTTT.